Following are 24 T cell receptor beta chains from one sample sequenced in a study of regulatory T cells in long-lasting Graves disease. HTBI primers from iRepertoire and Arm-PCR of CDR3 regions yielded the TCR beta libraries. In TCRdb, the multiplex PCR reads were re-called with MiXCR into one record per CDR3 protein. The table has 400,000 to 500,000 distinct CDR3 sequences, 20% to 25% seen once. As to time point: persistent/refractory GD, antithyroid drugs over 5 years with positive TRAb. The TCR library used RNA extracted from PBMCs. Sample: peripheral blood mononuclear cells (PBMCs), taken when the disease was refractory, from a patient treated with antithyroid drugs. The source is a female donor with Graves disease.

In its sample, this clonotype was seen a few times. This chain joins TRBV20-1 and TRBJ1-1, with unresolved D. The germline V and J ends were trimmed by 6 bases and 4 bases, with 15 bases remaining between them. The CDR3 has 13 amino acids. From germline, CDR1 is DFQATT and CDR2 SNEGSKA (reference sequence). CDR3 nucleotide sequence: TGCAGTGCAGCCCCCGAAGGGAGCACTGAAGCTTTCTTT. Protein product: CSAAPEGSTEAFF.

There are many counts of this clonotype. A read error may produce the germline difference seen at one junction end. CDR3 loop: CASSGGQLRVF. The CDR3 nucleotides are TGTGCCAGCAGTGGCGGGCAGCTTCGGGTCTTT. The gene calls are TRBV2 and TRBJ1-1; no clear D gene. Looked up from germline, CDR1 is SNHLY and CDR2 is FYNNEI. This CDR3 spans 11 amino acids.

This clonotype has a count of ten or more. The CDR3, as DNA: TGTGCCAGCAGTTTACACGAGGGGCAAGAGACCCAGTACTTC. This translates into CASSLHEGQETQYF. This chain connects TRBV28 to TRBJ2-5; D is perhaps TRBD1 or TRBD2 (5 bases each). Germline V gene lookup returns CDR1 MDHEN and CDR2 SYDVKM. Trimming stripped 2 bases from V and 2 bases from J, with 9 bases between. The CDR3 is 14 residues long.

In this sample, this clonotype turned up many times. The gene calls are TRBV29-1 and TRBJ2-5; 7 nucleotides line up with TRBD1. CDR3 length: 11 residues. Per the germline V gene, CDR1 is SQVTM and CDR2 is ANQGSEA. The CDR3 region has the DNA TGCATCGGGACAGTCCAAGAGACCCAGTACTTC. It specifies CIGTVQETQYF. Full variable domain (missing parts from reference TRBV29-1 and TRBJ2-5): SAVISQKPSRDICQRGTSLTIQCQVDSQVTMMFWYRQQPGQSLTLIATANQGSEATYESGFVIDKFPISRPNLTFSTLTVSNMSPEDSSIYLCIGTVQETQYFGPGTRLLVL.

CDR3 DNA: TGTGCCAGCAGCCGACTATTAGCGGGGGGTTCCGGGGAGCTGTTTTTT. Translated, it gives CASSRLLAGGSGELFF. The V and J genes are TRBV3-1 and TRBJ2-2, with 10 bases aligning to TRBD2. The CDR3 spans 16 residues. V was pared by 4 bases and J by 6 bases, with 8 bases of the junction left unmatched. The V gene's germline CDR1 is LGHDT and CDR2 YNNKEL (reference sequence).

This clonotype has more than one count but fewer than ten. Given a much more abundant clone one base away, this may be a read error. The CDR3 here is CASTGSGNTIHF. CDR3 DNA: TGTGCCAGCACTGGCTCTGGAAACACCATACATTTT. This chain connects TRBV28 to TRBJ1-3; unclear D gene. Germline V gene data show CDR1 as MDHEN and CDR2 as SYDVKM. The CDR3 runs 12 residues.

This clonotype was recorded at least ten times. The V and J genes are TRBV29-1 and TRBJ1-2; D gene uncertain. The CDR3 length is 13 residues. The germline V gene encodes CDR1 SQVTM and CDR2 ANQGSEA. Trimming took 6 bases from V and 4 from J, leaving 15 bases between them. In DNA form, the CDR3 reads TGCAGCGTGAGGGCCGACAATTCCTATGGCTACACCTTC. Its translation is CSVRADNSYGYTF.

This clonotype was counted ten times or more. The CDR3: CATSRAGLTQETQYF. In nucleotides, the CDR3 is TGTGCCACCAGCAGAGCAGGGCTAACCCAAGAGACCCAGTACTTC. This chain uses TRBV15 with TRBJ2-5; TRBD1 might be the D (5 bases). The germline V gene has CDR1 LNHNV and CDR2 YYDKDF (reference sequence). CDR3 length equals 15 residues. The V end was cut by 1 base, the J end by 1 base, with 10 bases between.

This clonotype was picked up a small number of times. The V and J genes are TRBV29-1 and TRBJ2-7; TRBD1 is a possible D gene (6 bases). CDR1 and CDR2 from the germline V gene are SQVTM and ANQGSEA. This CDR3 is 13 amino acids long. The CDR3 DNA follows: TGCAGTGCTACACAGGGCCAATACTACGAGCAGTACTTC. Translating it yields CSATQGQYYEQYF.

The sample holds a few counts of this clonotype. This chain uses TRBV12-3 or TRBV12-4 with TRBJ1-5; 12 bases agree with TRBD1. The CDR3 consists of 18 residues. With V trimmed by 4 bases and J by 6 bases, 13 bases remained unmatched. The DNA for the CDR3 is TGTGCCAGCAGTTACCACCACAGGGACAGGGGGCGAGGTCAGCCCCAGCATTTT. It specifies CASSYHHRDRGRGQPQHF.

V and J are TRBV19 and TRBJ2-7; D not certain. CDR3 length: 13 residues. The V gene's germline CDR1 is LNHDA and CDR2 SQIVND (reference sequence). Deletions cut 3 bases from V and 6 bases from J, with 12 bases between. Written as DNA, the CDR3 is TGTGCCAGTAGTATTAGTGGTTCTGGCGAGCAGTACTTC. It yields the protein CASSISGSGEQYF.

This clonotype was seen a handful of times. This CDR3 is CASTLAGSNQPQHF. The CDR3 nucleotides read TGTGCCAGCACGTTAGCCGGCAGCAATCAGCCCCAGCATTTT. V and J are TRBV3-1 and TRBJ1-5; D not certain. The CDR3 has 14 amino acids. Deletions cut 7 bases from V and 1 base from J, with 11 bases between. Per the germline V gene, CDR1 is LGHDT and CDR2 is YNNKEL (reference sequence).

The rearrangement links TRBV7-2 to TRBJ2-5; 7 nucleotides agree with TRBD2. The CDR3 has 16 amino acids. Germline CDR1 SGHTA, CDR2 FQGNSA. V gave up 5 bases and J gave up 5 bases; unmatched junction bases: 14. The CDR3 region has the DNA TGTGCCAGCAGCCGCGGATGGGCGGGAGACGGGGAGACCCAGTACTTC. The encoded protein is CASSRGWAGDGETQYF. Complete variable domain (other parts from reference TRBV7-2 and TRBJ2-5): GAGVSQSPSNKVTEKGKDVELRCDPISGHTALYWYRQSLGQGLEFLIYFQGNSAPDKSGLPSDRFSAERTGGSVSTLTIQRTQQEDSAVYLCASSRGWAGDGETQYFGPGTRLLVL.

This clonotype was seen at least ten times. The chain couples TRBV12-3 or TRBV12-4 to TRBJ1-2, with TRBD1 matching 7 bases. The CDR3 is made up of 13 amino acids. J lost 1 base, V lost 6 bases, and 2 bases had no gene match. The CDR3 nucleotides are TGTGCCAGCAGGGGACAGAGTAACTATGGCTACACCTTC. It codes for CASRGQSNYGYTF.

This clonotype was seen more than once but under ten times. The rearrangement joins TRBV28 to TRBJ2-3; 10 bases fit TRBD2. CDR1 and CDR2 (germline): MDHEN, SYDVKM. The length of the CDR3 is 16 residues. The V segment lost 10 bases and the J segment 0 bases; nucleotides outside the gene matches: 10. The CDR3 bases are TGTGCCACCGCTCCTACTAGCGGGGCCAGCACAGATACGCAGTATTTT. It specifies CATAPTSGASTDTQYF.

This clonotype was observed a handful of times. The chain has TRBV29-1 and TRBJ1-1, with unresolved D. Germline V CDR1 and CDR2: SQVTM, ANQGSEA. The CDR3 covers 15 residues. Between the trimmed V and J ends, which lost 7 bases and 3 bases, there was a span of 21 bases. CDR3 loop: CSARPDGRRDTEAFF. As DNA, the CDR3 is TGCAGCGCTAGACCGGACGGCCGCCGTGACACTGAAGCTTTCTTT.

At least ten counts were recorded for this clonotype. The chain joins TRBV12-3 or TRBV12-4 to TRBJ1-1; no clear D. V lost 1 base and J 7 bases, leaving 7 bases between the germline ends. The length of the CDR3 is 12 residues. Written as DNA, the CDR3 is TGTGCCAGCAGTTTAGGTCGGGTTGAAGCTTTCTTT. It is translated as CASSLGRVEAFF.

This clonotype was seen at least ten times. The V gene is TRBV6-1, the J gene TRBJ1-1; possible D gene TRBD1, 6 bases. The germline gives CDR1 MNHNS, CDR2 SASEGT. V shed 0 bases and J shed 0 bases, with 8 bases lying between them. The CDR3 extends over 15 amino acids. The CDR3 sequence: CASSEADRMNTEAFF. The DNA of the CDR3 is TGTGCCAGCAGTGAAGCTGACAGGATGAACACTGAAGCTTTCTTT.

This rearrangement joins TRBV7-3 to TRBJ1-1, with a possible D match to TRBD1 (5 bases). CDR3 length equals 15 residues. The V end lost 5 bases, the J end lost 4 bases, and 17 bases lay between the germline ends. Germline V gene sequence: CDR1 SGHTA, CDR2 FQGTGA. CDR3 sequence reads: CASSPHTGPGTEAFF. The CDR3 coding sequence is TGTGCCAGCAGCCCCCATACGGGACCGGGCACTGAAGCTTTCTTT.

The chain recombines TRBV30 with TRBJ1-2, with no clear D. Germline values: CDR1 GTSNPN, CDR2 SVGIG (reference sequence). This CDR3 is 13 amino acids long. Trimming stripped 6 bases from V and 4 bases from J, with 15 bases between. The CDR3 loop reads CACNRRSGYGYTF. CDR3 in DNA: TGTGCCTGCAACCGTAGAAGTGGCTATGGCTACACCTTC.

This clonotype was seen at least ten times. CDR3 sequence reads: CASSLGVGEQYF. The CDR3 DNA sequence: TGTGCCAGCAGTTTAGGGGTGGGGGAGCAGTACTTC. The V call is TRBV28, the J call TRBJ2-7; D gene unclear. V lost 2 bases to trimming and J lost 7 bases, with 9 bases between them. This CDR3 region has 12 residues. Germline V gives CDR1 MDHEN, CDR2 SYDVKM.

This clonotype has a handful of counts. The gene calls are TRBV12-3 or TRBV12-4 and TRBJ2-7; 8 bases map to TRBD1. This CDR3 comprises 13 residues. J lost 7 bases, V lost 7 bases, and 9 bases had no gene match. The CDR3 is CASTPDRAEEQYF. The DNA of the CDR3 is TGTGCCAGCACTCCGGACAGGGCGGAAGAGCAGTACTTC.

The chain combines TRBV11-2 with TRBJ2-7; the match to TRBD1 covers 9 bases. Germline V gives CDR1 SGHAT, CDR2 FQNNGV. The CDR3 sequence is 16 residues long. The V gene end was trimmed by 2 bases and the J gene end by 3 bases; junction bases not matched to a gene: 8. CDR3 residues: CASSLQSGQGNYEQYF. In DNA, the CDR3 is TGTGCCAGCAGCTTACAGTCGGGACAGGGTAACTACGAGCAGTACTTC.

The genes are TRBV20-1 and TRBJ1-3; D possibly corresponds to TRBD1 (5 bases). V was pared by 5 bases and J by 0 bases, with 17 bases between. Germline V gene sequence: CDR1 DFQATT, CDR2 SNEGSKA (reference sequence). This CDR3 spans 16 amino acids. CDR3: CSAVKGTVSSGNTIYF. CDR3 nucleotide sequence: TGCAGTGCTGTGAAAGGGACGGTCAGCTCTGGAAACACCATATATTTT.